This T cell receptor beta chain was recorded in a study of cytomegalovirus exposure and HLA in healthy donors. Germline-derived CDR1 and CDR2 are SGHTA and FQGNSA. The CDR3 consists of 13 residues. Trimming left V 1 base short and J 2 bases short, with 5 bases between. Concerning this clone: The antigen remains undetermined.

13 Jbeta primers and 60 Vbeta primers were used for the PCR. Measured with immunoSEQ multiplex PCR; TCRdb has only the in-frame clones, and not every one. The sample includes about 65,000 clones. General study points: A missense variant in DCLRE1C was later tied to TCR beta V- and J-gene trimming.

The gene calls are TRBV7-2 and TRBJ1-2; unclear D gene. Sequences were obtained from PBMCs. The receptor was derived from a boy younger than 18 in good health and CMV-seronegative. In DNA form, the CDR3 reads TGTGCCAGCAGCTTAGATATAAACTATGGCTACACCTTC. This codes for CASSLDINYGYTF.